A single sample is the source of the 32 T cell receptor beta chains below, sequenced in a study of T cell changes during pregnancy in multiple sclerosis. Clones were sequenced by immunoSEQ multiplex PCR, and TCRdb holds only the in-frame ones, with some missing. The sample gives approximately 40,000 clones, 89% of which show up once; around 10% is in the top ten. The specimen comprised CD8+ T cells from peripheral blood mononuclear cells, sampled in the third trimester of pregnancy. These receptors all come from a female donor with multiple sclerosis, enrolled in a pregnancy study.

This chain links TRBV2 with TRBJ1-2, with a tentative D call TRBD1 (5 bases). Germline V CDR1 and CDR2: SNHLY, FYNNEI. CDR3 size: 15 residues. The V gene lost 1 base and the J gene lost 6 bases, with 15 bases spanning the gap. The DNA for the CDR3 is TGTGCCAGCAGTGAAGGTGGTGGAGGGGCACATGGCTACACCTTC. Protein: CASSEGGGGAHGYTF.

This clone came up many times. CDR3 sequence: CASSSSAGSNTIYF. Here the CDR3 DNA reads TGTGCCAGCAGTTCCTCAGCGGGATCCAACACCATATATTTT. The rearrangement joins TRBV27 to TRBJ1-3; D unclear. This CDR3 comprises 14 residues. CDR1 and CDR2 from the germline V gene are MNHEY and SMNVEV (reference sequence). The germline V and J ends were trimmed by 4 bases and 7 bases, with 14 bases remaining between them.

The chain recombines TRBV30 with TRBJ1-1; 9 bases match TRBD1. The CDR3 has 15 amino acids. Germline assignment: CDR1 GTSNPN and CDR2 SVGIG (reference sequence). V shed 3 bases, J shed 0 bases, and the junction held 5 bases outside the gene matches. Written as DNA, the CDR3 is TGTGCCTGGAGCACGACAGGGGGTTTGAACACTGAAGCTTTCTTT. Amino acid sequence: CAWSTTGGLNTEAFF. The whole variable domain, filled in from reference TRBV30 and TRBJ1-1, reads SQTIHQWPATLVQPVGSPLSLECTVEGTSNPNLYWYRQAAGRGLQLLFYSVGIGQISSEVPQNLSASRPQDRQFILSSKKLLLSDSGFYLCAWSTTGGLNTEAFFGQGTRLTVV.

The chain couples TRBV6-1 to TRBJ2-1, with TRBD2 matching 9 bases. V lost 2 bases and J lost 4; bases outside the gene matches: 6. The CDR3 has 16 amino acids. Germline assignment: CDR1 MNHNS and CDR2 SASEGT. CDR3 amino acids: CASSEYASGMYNEQFF. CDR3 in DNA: TGTGCCAGCAGTGAATACGCTAGCGGGATGTACAATGAGCAGTTCTTC.

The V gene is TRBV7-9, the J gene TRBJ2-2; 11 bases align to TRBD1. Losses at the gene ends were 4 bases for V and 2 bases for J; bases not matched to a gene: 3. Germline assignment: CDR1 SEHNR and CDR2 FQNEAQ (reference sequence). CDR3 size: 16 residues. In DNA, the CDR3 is TGTGCCAGCAGCTCGGGACAGGGGGTAAACACCGGGGAGCTGTTTTTT. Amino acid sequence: CASSSGQGVNTGELFF.

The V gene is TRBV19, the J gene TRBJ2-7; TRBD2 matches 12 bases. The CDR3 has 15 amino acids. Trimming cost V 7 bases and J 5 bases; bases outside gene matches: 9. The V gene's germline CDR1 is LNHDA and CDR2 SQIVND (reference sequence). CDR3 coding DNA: TGTGCCAGTACGACCCGGACTAGCGGGGTCCACGAGCAGTACTTC. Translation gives CASTTRTSGVHEQYF.

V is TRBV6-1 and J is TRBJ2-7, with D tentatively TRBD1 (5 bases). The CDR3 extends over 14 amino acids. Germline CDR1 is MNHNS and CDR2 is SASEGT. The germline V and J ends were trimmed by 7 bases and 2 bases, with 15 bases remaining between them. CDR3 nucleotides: TGTGCCAGCAAATTGGGGATAGGGGCCTACGAGCAGTACTTC. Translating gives CASKLGIGAYEQYF.

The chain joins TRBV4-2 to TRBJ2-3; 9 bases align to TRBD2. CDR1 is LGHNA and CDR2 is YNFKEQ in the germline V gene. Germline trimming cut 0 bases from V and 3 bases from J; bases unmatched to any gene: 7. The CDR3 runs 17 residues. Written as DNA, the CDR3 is TGTGCCAGCAGCCAAGAGAGCGCGGGGGGGCCGACAGATACGCAGTATTTT. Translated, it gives CASSQESAGGPTDTQYF.

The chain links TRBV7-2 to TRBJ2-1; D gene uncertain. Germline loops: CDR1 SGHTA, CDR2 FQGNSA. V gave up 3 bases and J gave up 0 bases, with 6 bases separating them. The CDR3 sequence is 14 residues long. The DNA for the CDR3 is TGTGCCAGCAGCTTTTTCTACTCCTACAATGAGCAGTTCTTC. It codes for CASSFFYSYNEQFF.

CDR3 protein: CASSLRPPRGFYSYEQYF. The CDR3 DNA reads as TGTGCCAGCAGCTTAAGGCCCCCTAGGGGGTTTTATTCCTACGAGCAGTACTTC. The chain links TRBV7-8 to TRBJ2-7, with D perhaps TRBD1 (6 bases). The germline V gene encodes CDR1 SGHVS and CDR2 FQNEAQ. Trimming took 2 bases from V and 1 from J, leaving 21 bases between them. The CDR3 extends over 18 amino acids.

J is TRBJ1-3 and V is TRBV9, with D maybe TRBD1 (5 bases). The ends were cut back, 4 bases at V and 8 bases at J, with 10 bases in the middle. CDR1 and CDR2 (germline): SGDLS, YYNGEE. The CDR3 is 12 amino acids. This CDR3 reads CASSLWGDTIYF. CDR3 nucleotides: TGTGCCAGCAGCCTTTGGGGGGACACCATATATTTT.

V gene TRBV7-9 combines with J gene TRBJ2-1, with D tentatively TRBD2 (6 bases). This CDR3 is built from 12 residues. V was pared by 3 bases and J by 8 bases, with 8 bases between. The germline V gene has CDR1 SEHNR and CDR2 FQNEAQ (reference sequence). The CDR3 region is CASSFAGHEQFF. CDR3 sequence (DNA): TGTGCCAGCAGCTTTGCGGGGCATGAGCAGTTCTTC.

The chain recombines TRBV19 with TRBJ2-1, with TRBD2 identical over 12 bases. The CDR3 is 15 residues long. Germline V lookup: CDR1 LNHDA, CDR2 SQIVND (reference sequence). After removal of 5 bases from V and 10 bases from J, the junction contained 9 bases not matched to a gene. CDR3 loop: CASSESSGRVEEQFF. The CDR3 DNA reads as TGTGCCAGTAGTGAATCTAGCGGGAGGGTAGAAGAGCAGTTCTTC. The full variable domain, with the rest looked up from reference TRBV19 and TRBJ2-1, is DGGITQSPKYLFRKEGQNVTLSCEQNLNHDAMYWYRQDPGQGLRLIYYSQIVNDFQKGDIAEGYSVSREKKESFPLTVTSAQKNPTAFYLCASSESSGRVEEQFFGPGTRLTVL.

The CDR3 DNA reads TGTGCCCCCAGAACAGGGGGAGGTCAGCCCCAGCATTTT. This translates into CAPRTGGGQPQHF. The chain links TRBV28 to TRBJ1-5; 8 nucleotides match TRBD1. CDR3 length equals 13 residues. Trimming took 11 bases from V and 6 from J; bases not matched to a gene: 9. Germline CDR1 and CDR2: MDHEN and SYDVKM. The full variable domain, its missing parts supplied by reference TRBV28 and TRBJ1-5, is DVKVTQSSRYLVKRTGEKVFLECVQDMDHENMFWYRQDPGLGLRLIYFSYDVKMKEKGDIPEGYSVSREKKERFSLILESASTNQTSMYLCAPRTGGGQPQHFGDGTRLSIL.

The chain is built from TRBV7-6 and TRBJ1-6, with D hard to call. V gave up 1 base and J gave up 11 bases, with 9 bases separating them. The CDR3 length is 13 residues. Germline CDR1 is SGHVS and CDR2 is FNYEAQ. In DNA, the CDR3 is TGTGCCAGCAGCTTAGACAGTTCCGCACCCCTCCACTTT. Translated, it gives CASSLDSSAPLHF. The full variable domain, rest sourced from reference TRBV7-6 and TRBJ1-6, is GAGVSQSPRYKVTKRGQDVALRCDPISGHVSLYWYRQALGQGPEFLTYFNYEAQQDKSGLPNDRFSAERPEGSISTLTIQRTEQRDSAMYRCASSLDSSAPLHFGNGTRLTVT.

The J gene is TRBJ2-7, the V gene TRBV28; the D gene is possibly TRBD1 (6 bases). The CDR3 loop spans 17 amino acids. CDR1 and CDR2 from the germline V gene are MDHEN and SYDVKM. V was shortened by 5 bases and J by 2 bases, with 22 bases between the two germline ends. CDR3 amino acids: CASSPHKDRPTTYEQYF. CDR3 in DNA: TGTGCCAGCAGTCCCCATAAGGACAGACCTACGACCTACGAGCAGTACTTC.

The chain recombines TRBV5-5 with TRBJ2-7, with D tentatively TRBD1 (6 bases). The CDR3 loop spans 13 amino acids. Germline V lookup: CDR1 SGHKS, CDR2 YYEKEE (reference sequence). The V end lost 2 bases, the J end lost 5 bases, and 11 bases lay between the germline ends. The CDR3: CASSFTGSNEQYF. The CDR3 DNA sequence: TGTGCCAGCAGCTTCACAGGGAGTAACGAGCAGTACTTC.

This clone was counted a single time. CDR3 amino acids: CASSENQGGTEAFF. CDR3 nucleotide sequence: TGCGCCAGCAGTGAGAACCAGGGGGGTACTGAAGCTTTCTTT. The genes are TRBV10-2 and TRBJ1-1; TRBD1 aligns across 7 bases. The length of the CDR3 is 14 residues. The germline V gene encodes CDR1 WSHSY and CDR2 SAAADI. After removal of 2 bases from V and 5 bases from J, the junction contained 5 bases not matched to a gene.

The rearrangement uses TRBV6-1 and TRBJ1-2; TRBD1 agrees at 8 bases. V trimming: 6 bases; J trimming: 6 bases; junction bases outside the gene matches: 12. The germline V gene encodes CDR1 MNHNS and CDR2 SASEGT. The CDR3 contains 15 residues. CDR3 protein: CASSGRTGRGDGYTF. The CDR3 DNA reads TGTGCCAGCAGCGGACGGACAGGGAGGGGTGATGGCTACACCTTC.

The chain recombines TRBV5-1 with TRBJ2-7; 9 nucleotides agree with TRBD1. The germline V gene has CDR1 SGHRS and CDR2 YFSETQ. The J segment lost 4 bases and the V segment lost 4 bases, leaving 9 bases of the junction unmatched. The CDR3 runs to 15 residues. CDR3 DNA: TGCGCCAGCAGCCCCTCGACAGGGGGTGGTTACGAGCAGTACTTC. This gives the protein CASSPSTGGGYEQYF.

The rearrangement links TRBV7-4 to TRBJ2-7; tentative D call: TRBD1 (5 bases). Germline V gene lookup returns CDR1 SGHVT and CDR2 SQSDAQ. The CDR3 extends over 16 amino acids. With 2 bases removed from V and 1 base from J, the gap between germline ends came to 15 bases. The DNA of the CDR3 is TGTGCCAGCAGCTTATCCGGCAGGGCGAAGTCCTACGAGCAGTACTTC. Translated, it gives CASSLSGRAKSYEQYF.

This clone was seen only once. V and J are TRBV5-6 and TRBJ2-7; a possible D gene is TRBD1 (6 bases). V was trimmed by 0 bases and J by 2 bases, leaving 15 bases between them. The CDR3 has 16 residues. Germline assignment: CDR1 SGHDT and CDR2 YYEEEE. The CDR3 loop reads CASSLGPLGTPYEQYF. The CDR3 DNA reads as TGTGCCAGCAGCTTGGGGCCGTTAGGGACACCCTACGAGCAGTACTTC. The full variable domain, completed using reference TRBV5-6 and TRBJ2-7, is DAGVTQSPTHLIKTRGQQVTLRCSPKSGHDTVSWYQQALGQGPQFIFQYYEEEERQRGNFPDRFSGHQFPNYSSELNVNALLLGDSALYLCASSLGPLGTPYEQYFGPGTRLTVT.

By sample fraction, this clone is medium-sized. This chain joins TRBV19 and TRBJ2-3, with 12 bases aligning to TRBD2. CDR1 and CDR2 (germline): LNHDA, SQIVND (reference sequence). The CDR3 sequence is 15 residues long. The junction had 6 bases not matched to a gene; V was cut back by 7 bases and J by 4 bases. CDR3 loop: CASTIGLAGSDTQYF. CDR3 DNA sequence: TGTGCCAGTACCATCGGACTAGCGGGATCAGATACGCAGTATTTT.

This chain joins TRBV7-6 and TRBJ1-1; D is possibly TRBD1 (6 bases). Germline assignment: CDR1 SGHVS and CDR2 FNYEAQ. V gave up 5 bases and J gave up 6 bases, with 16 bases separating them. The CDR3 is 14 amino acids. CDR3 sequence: CASSKGQGVSEAFF. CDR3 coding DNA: TGTGCCAGCAGCAAGGGACAAGGGGTTTCTGAAGCTTTCTTT.

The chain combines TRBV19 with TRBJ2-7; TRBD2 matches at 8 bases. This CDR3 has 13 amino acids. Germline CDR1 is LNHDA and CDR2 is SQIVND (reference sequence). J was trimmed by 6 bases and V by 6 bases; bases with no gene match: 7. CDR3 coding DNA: TGTGCCAGTAGCCTGGGGACTAGTGGCGAGCAGTACTTC. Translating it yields CASSLGTSGEQYF. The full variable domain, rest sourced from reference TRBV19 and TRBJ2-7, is DGGITQSPKYLFRKEGQNVTLSCEQNLNHDAMYWYRQDPGQGLRLIYYSQIVNDFQKGDIAEGYSVSREKKESFPLTVTSAQKNPTAFYLCASSLGTSGEQYFGPGTRLTVT.

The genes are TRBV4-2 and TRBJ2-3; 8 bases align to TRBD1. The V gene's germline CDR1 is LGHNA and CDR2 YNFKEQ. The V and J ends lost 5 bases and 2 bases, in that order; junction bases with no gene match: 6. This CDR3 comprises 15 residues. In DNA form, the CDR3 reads TGTGCCAGCAGCGCAGGACAGGGAGACACAGATACGCAGTATTTT. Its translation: CASSAGQGDTDTQYF.

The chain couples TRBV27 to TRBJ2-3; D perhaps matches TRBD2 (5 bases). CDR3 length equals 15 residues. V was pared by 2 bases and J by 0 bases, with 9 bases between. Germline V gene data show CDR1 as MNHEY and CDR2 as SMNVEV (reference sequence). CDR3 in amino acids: CASSLGLASTDTQYF. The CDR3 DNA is TGTGCCAGCAGTTTAGGACTGGCTAGCACAGATACGCAGTATTTT.

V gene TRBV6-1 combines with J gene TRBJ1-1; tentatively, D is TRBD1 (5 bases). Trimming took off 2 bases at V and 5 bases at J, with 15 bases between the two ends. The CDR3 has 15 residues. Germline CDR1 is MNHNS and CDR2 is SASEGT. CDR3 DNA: TGTGCCAGCAGTGAAATATTTGGGGGGGGGACTGAAGCTTTCTTT. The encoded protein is CASSEIFGGGTEAFF.

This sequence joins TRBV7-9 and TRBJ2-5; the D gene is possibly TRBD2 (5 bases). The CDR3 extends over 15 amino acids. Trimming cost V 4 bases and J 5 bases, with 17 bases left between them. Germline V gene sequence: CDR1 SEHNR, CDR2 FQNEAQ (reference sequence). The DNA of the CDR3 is TGTGCCAGCAGCTCCACCGATAGGACGGGGGAGACCCAGTACTTC. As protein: CASSSTDRTGETQYF.

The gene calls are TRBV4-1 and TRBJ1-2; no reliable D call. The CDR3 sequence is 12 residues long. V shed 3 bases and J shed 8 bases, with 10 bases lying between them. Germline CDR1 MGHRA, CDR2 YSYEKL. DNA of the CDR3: TGCGCCAGCAGCCACGGGTTTGAAGGCTACACCTTC. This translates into CASSHGFEGYTF.

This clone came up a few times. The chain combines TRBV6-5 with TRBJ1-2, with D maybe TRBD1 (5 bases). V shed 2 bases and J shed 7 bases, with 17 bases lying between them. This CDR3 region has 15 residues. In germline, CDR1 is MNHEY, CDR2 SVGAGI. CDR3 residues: CASSYGQGLTSGYTF. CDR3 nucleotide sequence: TGTGCCAGCAGTTACGGCCAGGGACTTACGAGTGGCTACACCTTC.

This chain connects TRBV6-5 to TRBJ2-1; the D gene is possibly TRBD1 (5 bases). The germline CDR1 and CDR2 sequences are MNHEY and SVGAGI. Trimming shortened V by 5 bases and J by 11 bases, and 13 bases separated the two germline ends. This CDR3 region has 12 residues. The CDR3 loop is CASSPDSTKQFF. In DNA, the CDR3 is TGTGCCAGCAGTCCTGACAGTACCAAGCAGTTCTTC.